The source of this TCR beta chain is a study of identical twins (TCRdb year 2016). As for the study more broadly: The study deep-sequenced TCR alpha and beta repertoires from monozygotic twins, unrelated adults of various ages and cord blood to test whether fetal clonotypes persist. To rule out contamination, replicate twin experiments were performed at different times with different library preparation protocols. What the study reported, not specific to this receptor: Abundant cord blood beta clonotypes had fewer insertions, young adult naive repertoires showed a similar but weaker trend, and memory repertoires showed no such trend. Because the same donors could not be followed over many years, conclusions were based on cross-sectional statistical analysis. Invariant T cells such as MAIT and iNKT could partly confound zero-insertion analyses, although diverse VJ usage argued against such confounding for most clonotypes. In monozygotic twins, recombination models systematically underestimated out-of-frame TCR alpha sharing, but the models matched the sharing seen between unrelated individuals. Excess twin sharing in beta out-of-frame sequences was weaker because fewer shared sequences lowered the signal-to-noise ratio. Compared with coincidental sharing between unrelated individuals, out-of-frame TCR alpha sequences shared between twins had an excess of sequences with low generation probability.

Receptor amplification or capture employed 5' RACE. Instrument on record: Illumina HiSeq 2000. A universal primer binding site was introduced by template switching, and a unique molecular identifier was present in the final cDNA, enabling accurate counting of TCR cDNA molecules. First-strand cDNA for TCR alpha and beta chains was synthesized from specific primers in the conserved constant-segment region. To control for contamination, every cDNA library carried two barcodes: a SMART-Mk sample barcode plus Illumina barcodes. TruSeq adapter sequences, together with Illumina sample barcodes, were added in two successive PCR steps. Sequencing of the TCR alpha and beta cDNA libraries was done on the Illumina HiSeq platform using custom primers. As for the authors' bioinformatics: Raw reads were processed with MiGEC to extract unique molecular identifiers, and MiXCR was used to determine CDR3 positions. Recombination models were inferred per individual with the repgenHMM and IGoR tools using an EM algorithm. Shared clonotypes were analyzed with the tcR package in R, and sharing was normalized by the product of cloneset sizes. To study raw recombination without the effects of thymic and clonal selection, out-of-frame nonproductive sequences were analyzed. The public reads were run again by TCRdb, first through fastp at Q25 and then through MiXCR, and only productive beta chains were kept. CDR3 protein sequences are deduplicated, and each keeps its most common genes and DNA. Here the V and J calls rest on TCRdb's processing, not on the authors' analysis. Within this sample are approximately 230,000 distinct CDR3 sequences, with around 15% of them counted one time only. The ten biggest clones cover approximately 8.2% of the sample.

CDR1 and CDR2 are drawn from the germline V gene (reference sequence): DFQATT, SNEGSKA. CDR3 length: 15 amino acids, cysteine to phenylalanine. This entry keeps only the CDR3 DNA: 45 bases, framed from base 1. V is cut by 6 bases and J by 3 bases, and the space between the germline ends is 21 bases. For this clonotype: What antigen it recognizes has not been identified. There are no base qualities to consult, and no much larger clone falls within one base.

All donors were healthy Caucasians. Miltenyi CD45RO+ enrichment and human naive T-cell isolation kits were used to isolate memory (CD45RO+) and naive T cells from PBMC. The sample consisted of memory (CD45RO+) T cells sorted from blood. Taken with the paper, the label for cell subset or site translates to: CD45RO+ enriched T cells. The chain uses TRBV20-1 and TRBJ2-7; the D element might be TRBD1 or TRBD2, as each aligns at 5 bases. This clonotype was obtained from a woman aged 18 to 35 in good health. The CDR3 reads as follows: CSAPGAKHASYEQYF. The sequenced DNA: TGCAGTGCCCCCGGGGCAAAACATGCCAGCTACGAGCAGTACTTC.